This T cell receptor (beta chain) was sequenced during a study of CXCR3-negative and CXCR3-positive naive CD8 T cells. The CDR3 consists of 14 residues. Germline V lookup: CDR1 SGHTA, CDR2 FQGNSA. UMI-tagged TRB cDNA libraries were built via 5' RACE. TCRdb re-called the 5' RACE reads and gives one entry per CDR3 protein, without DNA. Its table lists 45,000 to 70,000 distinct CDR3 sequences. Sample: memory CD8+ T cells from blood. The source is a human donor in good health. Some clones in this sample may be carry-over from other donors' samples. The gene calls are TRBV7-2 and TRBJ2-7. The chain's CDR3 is CASSYSGSSYEQYF.